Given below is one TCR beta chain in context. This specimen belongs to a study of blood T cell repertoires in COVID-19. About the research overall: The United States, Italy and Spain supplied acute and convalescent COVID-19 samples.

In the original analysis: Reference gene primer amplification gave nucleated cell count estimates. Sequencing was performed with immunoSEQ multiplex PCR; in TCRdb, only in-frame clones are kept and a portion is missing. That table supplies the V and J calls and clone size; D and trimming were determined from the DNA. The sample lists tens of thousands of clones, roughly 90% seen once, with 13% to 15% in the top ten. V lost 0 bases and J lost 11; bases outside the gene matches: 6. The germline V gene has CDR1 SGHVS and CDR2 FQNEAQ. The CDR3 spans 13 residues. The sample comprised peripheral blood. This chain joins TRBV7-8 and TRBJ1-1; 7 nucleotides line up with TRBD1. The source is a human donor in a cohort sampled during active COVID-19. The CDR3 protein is CASSLASTGSAFF. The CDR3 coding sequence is TGTGCCAGCAGCTTAGCGTCGACAGGGTCCGCTTTCTTT.